The 27 T cell receptor beta chains below were found in one sample sequenced in a study of T cell responses to AZD1222 COVID-19 vaccine. The table came from immunoSEQ multiplex PCR; TCRdb's copy has only in-frame clones and leaves some out. Here the sample spans approximately 110,000 clones, 87% being singletons. Here the sequenced sample was peripheral blood, taken on day 0 of AZD1222 vaccination. These receptors all come from an adult in good health.

This chain connects TRBV5-6 to TRBJ1-1, with TRBD1 identical over 7 bases. Germline CDR1 is SGHDT and CDR2 is YYEEEE. The V gene end was trimmed by 4 bases and the J gene end by 3 bases; junction bases not matched to a gene: 6. CDR3 length equals 14 residues. CDR3 in DNA: TGTGCCAGCAGCCAGACAGGGCGGTACACTGAAGCTTTCTTT. It yields the protein CASSQTGRYTEAFF.

This chain connects TRBV7-8 to TRBJ1-4, with D perhaps matching TRBD1 (6 bases). This CDR3 is 17 amino acids long. The V gene's germline CDR1 is SGHVS and CDR2 FQNEAQ. The V and J ends lost 0 bases and 7 bases respectively, with 18 bases between them. The CDR3 DNA follows: TGTGCCAGCAGCTTAGCTAGGGCAGGGGCGAGGGGTGAAAAACTGTTTTTT. Translating gives CASSLARAGARGEKLFF. Full variable domain (outside the CDR3, taken from reference TRBV7-8 and TRBJ1-4): GAGVSQSPRYKVAKRGQDVALRCDPISGHVSLFWYQQALGQGPEFLTYFQNEAQLDKSGLPSDRFFAERPEGSVSTLKIQRTQQEDSAVYLCASSLARAGARGEKLFFGSGTQLSVL.

The V and J genes are TRBV7-3 and TRBJ1-6; a possible D gene is TRBD1 (6 bases). CDR3 length: 16 residues. Trimming stripped 2 bases from V and 7 bases from J, with 15 bases between. Germline CDR1 reads SGHTA; CDR2 reads FQGTGA. CDR3 bases: TGTGCCAGCAGCTTACAGGCCGGGGGCGGCAATTCACCCCTCCACTTT. Translating it yields CASSLQAGGGNSPLHF.

V gene TRBV5-4 combines with J gene TRBJ2-1; 9 nucleotides match TRBD2. V lost 0 bases to trimming and J lost 9 bases; unmatched junction nucleotides: 10. The CDR3 extends over 16 amino acids. Germline CDR1 SGHNT, CDR2 YYREEE (reference sequence). In nucleotides, the CDR3 is TGTGCCAGCAGCTTGGAGCTAGCGGGAAGACAGGGTGAGCAGTTCTTC. This translates into CASSLELAGRQGEQFF. The full variable domain, its missing parts supplied by reference TRBV5-4 and TRBJ2-1, is ETGVTQSPTHLIKTRGQQVTLRCSSQSGHNTVSWYQQALGQGPQFIFQYYREEENGRGNFPPRFSGLQFPNYSSELNVNALELDDSALYLCASSLELAGRQGEQFFGPGTRLTVL.

The J gene is TRBJ1-5, the V gene TRBV6-1; D is unclear. CDR3 length: 15 residues. With 3 bases removed from V and 4 bases from J, the gap between germline ends came to 13 bases. Germline V CDR1 and CDR2: MNHNS, SASEGT. DNA for the CDR3: TGTGCCAGCAGTGACAGATCCACCTCGAATCAGCCCCAGCATTTT. This gives the protein CASSDRSTSNQPQHF.

The genes are TRBV4-3 and TRBJ1-4; D perhaps matches TRBD1 (5 bases). There are 17 residues in the CDR3. Looked up from germline, CDR1 is LGHNA and CDR2 is YSLEER. Trimming removed 6 bases from V and 4 bases from J, with 21 bases in between. CDR3 amino acids: CASRLTAQVVNNEKLFF. The DNA for the CDR3 is TGCGCCAGCAGACTTACGGCACAGGTGGTAAATAATGAAAAACTGTTTTTT.

The V gene is TRBV5-1, the J gene TRBJ1-1; D is uncertain. The V gene's germline CDR1 is SGHRS and CDR2 YFSETQ. V was shortened by 0 bases and J by 3 bases, with 12 bases between the two germline ends. This CDR3 is 15 amino acids long. The DNA for the CDR3 is TGCGCCAGCAGCTTGGAGAGGGCTGGGGACACTGAAGCTTTCTTT. Its protein product is CASSLERAGDTEAFF.

This clone was recorded once. The chain carries TRBV21-1 and TRBJ1-1. TRBV21-1 is noted as a pseudogene. This CDR3 is 15 amino acids long. CDR3: CASSKVGFMNTEAFF. CDR3 bases: TGTGCCAGCAGCAAAGTAGGGTTTATGAACACTGAAGCTTTCTTT.

This chain connects TRBV23-1 to TRBJ1-1; 8 positions agree with TRBD1. TRBV23-1 is marked as an open reading frame, function uncertain. The CDR3 covers 16 residues. The V and J ends lost 3 bases and 5 bases, in that order; junction bases with no gene match: 11. CDR3 in amino acids: CASSHPQGEVWTEAFF. CDR3 bases: TGCGCCAGCAGTCACCCACAGGGGGAGGTGTGGACTGAAGCTTTCTTT.

CDR3 nucleotides: TGTGCCAGCAGTGGACGGACAGGGGTTAATTCACCCCTCCACTTT. It encodes CASSGRTGVNSPLHF. The chain joins TRBV25-1 to TRBJ1-6; the match to TRBD1 covers 9 bases. This CDR3 has 15 amino acids. The germline V gene has CDR1 MGHDK and CDR2 SYGVNS. V lost 4 bases, J lost 6 bases, and 4 bases stayed unmatched.

In its sample, this clone was seen once. CDR3 amino acids: CASSTSRIGELFF. The CDR3 DNA reads as TGTGCCAGCAGCACTAGCCGTATTGGGGAGCTGTTTTTT. This rearrangement joins TRBV11-3 to TRBJ2-2; D is possibly TRBD2 (6 bases). Germline values: CDR1 SGHNT, CDR2 YENEEA. Trimming removed 5 bases at V and 8 bases at J, with 12 bases between. This CDR3 has 13 amino acids.

The chain couples TRBV5-1 to TRBJ1-2; TRBD1 aligns across 7 bases. Per germline, CDR1 SGHRS and CDR2 YFSETQ. The CDR3 length is 13 residues. V dropped 2 bases and J dropped 3; count of bases not matched to a gene: 1. CDR3 in amino acids: CASSLGTDYGYTF. CDR3 in DNA: TGCGCCAGCAGCTTAGGGACAGACTATGGCTACACCTTC.

This clone has only a few counts. The CDR3, as DNA: TGTGCCAGCAGCGTAATCGAGGCCCCCCGGGGGTATGGCTACACCTTC. The encoded protein is CASSVIEAPRGYGYTF. The chain employs TRBV5-8 and TRBJ1-2; weak D call: TRBD1 (5 bases). The germline gives CDR1 SGHTS, CDR2 YDEGEE. V was shortened by 4 bases and J by 5 bases, with 21 bases between the two germline ends. The CDR3 is made up of 16 amino acids.

The chain carries TRBV19 and TRBJ1-6, with 8 bases fitting TRBD1. The CDR3 runs 13 residues. Germline values: CDR1 LNHDA, CDR2 SQIVND (reference sequence). V lost 5 bases and J lost 11; bases outside the gene matches: 5. In DNA, the CDR3 is TGTGCCAGTAGTCCGGACAGGGTAGCACCCCTCCACTTT. As protein: CASSPDRVAPLHF.

This chain joins TRBV4-2 and TRBJ1-3; no firm D call. V gave up 0 bases and J gave up 4 bases, with 10 bases separating them. The CDR3 runs 15 residues. CDR1 is LGHNA and CDR2 is YNFKEQ in the germline V gene. The CDR3 reads CASSQELGQGNTIYF. The CDR3, as DNA: TGTGCCAGCAGCCAAGAATTAGGCCAAGGAAACACCATATATTTT.

A few counts support this clone. The chain couples TRBV11-1 to TRBJ2-7, with 7 bases fitting TRBD1. J gave up 2 bases and V 1 base, and 8 bases lay outside the gene matches. The CDR3 runs to 16 residues. Germline V gene data show CDR1 as SGHAT and CDR2 as FQDESV (reference sequence). The CDR3 region has the DNA TGTGCCAGCAGCTTAGAAAAGGGGGCTGGCGCCTACGAGCAGTACTTC. Translation: CASSLEKGAGAYEQYF. The entire variable domain, with the rest obtained from reference TRBV11-1 and TRBJ2-7, is as follows: EAEVAQSPRYKITEKSQAVAFWCDPISGHATLYWYRQILGQGPELLVQFQDESVVDDSQLPKDRFSAERLKGVDSTLKIQPAELGDSAMYLCASSLEKGAGAYEQYFGPGTRLTVT.

This clone was detected a few times. The V call is TRBV18, the J call TRBJ2-2; weak D call: TRBD2 (6 bases). Trimming took off 3 bases at V and 4 bases at J, with 15 bases between the two ends. Per the germline V gene, CDR1 is KGHSH and CDR2 is LQKENI. CDR3 length: 16 amino acids. For the CDR3, the DNA is TGTGCCAGCTCACCCCGTGGGGGGTCGGGCACCGGGGAGCTGTTTTTT. It encodes CASSPRGGSGTGELFF.

The J gene is TRBJ2-7, the V gene TRBV4-1, with 7 bases identical to TRBD1. With 5 bases clipped from V and 2 bases from J, the junction kept 6 bases outside the gene matches. CDR3 length: 14 amino acids. Germline V CDR1 and CDR2: MGHRA, YSYEKL. CDR3 loop: CASSFQGQAYEQYF. Written as DNA, the CDR3 is TGCGCCAGCAGCTTCCAAGGACAGGCCTACGAGCAGTACTTC.

Turning to this clone: The junction and the germline gene differ at one end; a read error may be behind it. The rearrangement links TRBV10-1 to TRBJ2-1, with 10 bases lining up with TRBD2. This CDR3 is 16 amino acids long. CDR1 WNHNN and CDR2 SYGVQD come from the germline V gene (reference sequence). In DNA form, the CDR3 reads TGCGCCAGTAGTGAGCTAGCGGGAGAGGCCTACAATGAGCAGTTCTTC. Translated: CASSELAGEAYNEQFF.

The chain uses TRBV30 and TRBJ2-7; TRBD1 aligns across 8 bases. CDR1 is GTSNPN and CDR2 is SVGIG in the germline V gene (reference sequence). The CDR3 is made up of 16 amino acids. V gave up 0 bases and J gave up 2 bases; unmatched junction bases: 9. The chain's CDR3 is CAWSVSRTGIPYEQYF. The CDR3 DNA reads as TGTGCCTGGAGTGTGTCTAGGACAGGGATCCCCTACGAGCAGTACTTC.

The chain has TRBV19 and TRBJ1-1; 10 bases map to TRBD1. The CDR3 sequence is 14 residues long. Germline CDR1 is LNHDA and CDR2 is SQIVND (reference sequence). J gave up 4 bases and V 3 bases, and 2 bases lay outside the gene matches. The DNA for the CDR3 is TGTGCCAGTAGTATGGGACAGGGGAGCACTGAAGCTTTCTTT. It specifies CASSMGQGSTEAFF.

The chain employs TRBV29-1 and TRBJ2-3; no reliable D call. Germline V gene lookup returns CDR1 SQVTM and CDR2 ANQGSEA. The CDR3 runs to 12 residues. With 6 bases removed from V and 6 bases from J, the gap between germline ends came to 13 bases. The CDR3 is CSVPVSLDTQYF. In nucleotides, the CDR3 is TGCAGCGTCCCCGTCTCCCTGGATACGCAGTATTTT.

This clone was seen just once. The J gene is TRBJ2-7, the V gene TRBV19, with D perhaps assigned TRBD1 or TRBD2 (5 bases each). Per the germline V gene, CDR1 is LNHDA and CDR2 is SQIVND (reference sequence). V was shortened by 10 bases and J by 2 bases, with 18 bases between the two germline ends. The CDR3 is made up of 14 amino acids. The CDR3 region is CATRSRDRTYEQYF. The CDR3 DNA reads as TGTGCCACCAGATCCCGGGACCGAACCTACGAGCAGTACTTC.

The chain couples TRBV5-1 to TRBJ1-1; D not certain. The length of the CDR3 is 14 residues. Looked up from germline, CDR1 is SGHRS and CDR2 is YFSETQ. V was shortened by 4 bases and J by 1 base, with 11 bases between the two germline ends. CDR3: CASSQGPRNTEAFF. The CDR3 coding sequence is TGCGCCAGCAGCCAAGGACCGAGGAACACTGAAGCTTTCTTT.

The CDR3: CASSPRGGPGTYEQYF. The CDR3 DNA is TGTGCCAGCAGCCCACGGGGCGGCCCAGGTACATACGAGCAGTACTTC. V and J are TRBV5-5 and TRBJ2-7; D is tentatively TRBD1 or TRBD2 (5 bases each). CDR1 is SGHKS and CDR2 is YYEKEE in the germline V gene (reference sequence). Trimming shortened V by 4 bases and J by 4 bases, and 21 bases separated the two germline ends. CDR3 size: 16 residues.

This rearrangement joins TRBV4-1 to TRBJ2-1; the D is unclear. From germline, CDR1 is MGHRA and CDR2 YSYEKL. The CDR3 length is 11 residues. The CDR3 bases are TGCGCTCCCCCCGGCTACAATGAGCAGTTCTTC. The encoded protein is CAPPGYNEQFF.

The chain recombines TRBV18 with TRBJ2-2, with 9 nucleotides matching TRBD1. The V gene end was trimmed by 1 base and the J gene end by 5 bases; junction bases not matched to a gene: 5. The CDR3 is made up of 16 amino acids. The germline V gene encodes CDR1 KGHSH and CDR2 LQKENI. The CDR3 bases are TGTGCCAGCTCACCACTCGGACAGGGGCGTACCGGGGAGCTGTTTTTT. Protein: CASSPLGQGRTGELFF.